Following are 30 T cell receptor beta chains from one sample sequenced in a study of T cell repertoires in cytomegalovirus infection. In TCRdb, the reads were re-called with MiXCR into one record per CDR3 protein. This sample has just under 300,000 distinct CDR3 sequences, with approximately 10% found just once. Sequencing was performed on PBMCs. The receptors were gathered from a human donor in good health (CMV status not recorded). Some clones in this sample may be carry-over from other donors' samples.

The CDR3 DNA sequence: TGTGCCAGCAGTTCCTTGAGTCTTAACAGGAAGCAGTTCTTC. Its translation: CASSSLSLNRKQFF. This chain uses TRBV28 with TRBJ2-1, with D perhaps TRBD1 (5 bases). V was cut by 4 bases and J by 11 bases, with 18 bases left in between. The germline gives CDR1 MDHEN, CDR2 SYDVKM. This CDR3 spans 14 amino acids.

This clonotype was seen ten or more times. This sequence joins TRBV27 and TRBJ2-4; D may match TRBD1 or TRBD2 (5 bases each). Germline V lookup: CDR1 MNHEY, CDR2 SMNVEV (reference sequence). The CDR3 consists of 14 residues. Trimming pared 3 bases from V and 2 bases from J, leaving 8 bases between. CDR3 nucleotides: TGTGCCAGCAGTTTTGGGGGACCCAAAAACATTCAGTACTTC. Translating gives CASSFGGPKNIQYF.

This clonotype was seen at least ten times. This chain uses TRBV20-1 with TRBJ2-2; the D gene is possibly TRBD2 (6 bases). This CDR3 has 14 amino acids. Trimming shortened V by 6 bases and J by 4 bases, and 15 bases separated the two germline ends. Germline V CDR1 and CDR2: DFQATT, SNEGSKA (reference sequence). The CDR3 nucleotides are TGCAGTGCGGTCGGACTACAACCCACCGGGGAGCTGTTTTTT. It specifies CSAVGLQPTGELFF.

This clonotype has at least ten counts. The gene calls are TRBV29-1 and TRBJ2-3; maybe TRBD1 (6 bases). CDR1 and CDR2 (germline): SQVTM, ANQGSEA. CDR3 length equals 12 residues. V was trimmed by 6 bases and J by 0 bases, leaving 7 bases between them. DNA for the CDR3: TGCAGCGTGGGGGCTAGCACAGATACGCAGTATTTT. Translation gives CSVGASTDTQYF.

In its sample, this clonotype was seen many times. The V and J genes are TRBV7-2 and TRBJ2-2; D may be TRBD2 (6 bases). Trimming cost V 8 bases and J 0 bases, with 10 bases left between them. Germline V gene data show CDR1 as SGHTA and CDR2 as FQGNSA. The CDR3 runs to 14 residues. As DNA, the CDR3 is TGTGCCAGCGCTGGCGGGGCGAACACCGGGGAGCTGTTTTTT. This encodes CASAGGANTGELFF.

This clonotype occurred a few times. This chain links TRBV6-4 with TRBJ1-2; TRBD1 agrees at 10 bases. The CDR3 has 15 residues. Trimming removed 4 bases from V and 4 bases from J; junction bases left unmatched: 6. CDR1 and CDR2 (germline): MRHNA, SNTAGT. CDR3 region: CASSVGTGETYGYTF. CDR3 coding DNA: TGTGCCAGCAGTGTCGGGACAGGGGAAACCTATGGCTACACCTTC.

This clonotype was seen ten or more times. This rearrangement joins TRBV7-2 to TRBJ1-6, with 7 bases aligning to TRBD1. CDR1 is SGHTA, CDR2 FQGNSA, per germline. With V trimmed by 3 bases and J by 12 bases, 5 bases remained unmatched. This CDR3 has 13 amino acids. The CDR3 reads CASSFLDREPLHF. CDR3 coding DNA: TGTGCCAGCAGCTTTTTAGACAGGGAACCCCTCCACTTT.

This clonotype was seen at least ten times. The CDR3 nucleotides read TGTGCCAGCAGTTCTGGGGGTGCCCTCTACGAGCAGTACGTC. It translates to CASSSGGALYEQYV. The chain has TRBV6-2 or TRBV6-3 and TRBJ2-7; perhaps D is TRBD1 or TRBD2 (5 bases each). V was cut by 4 bases and J by 3 bases, with 13 bases left in between. This CDR3 has 14 residues. Germline lookup yields CDR1 MNHEY and CDR2 SVGEGT.

In this sample, this clonotype turned up many times. This chain uses TRBV10-3 with TRBJ2-2; possibly TRBD2 for D (7 bases). Germline V gives CDR1 ENHRY, CDR2 SYGVKD. V lost 8 bases, J lost 0 bases, and 13 bases lay in between. This CDR3 comprises 15 residues. The CDR3 coding sequence is TGTGCCATCCGGGGGGAGGGGGCGAACACCGGGGAGCTGTTTTTT. Protein product: CAIRGEGANTGELFF.

At least ten counts were recorded for this clonotype. The chain uses TRBV29-1 and TRBJ2-1, with D maybe TRBD1 (5 bases). The V end lost 6 bases, the J end lost 12 bases, and 15 bases lay between the germline ends. The CDR3 covers 11 residues. Germline values: CDR1 SQVTM, CDR2 ANQGSEA. The CDR3 sequence: CSVAQGVVQFF. The CDR3 DNA sequence: TGCAGCGTCGCGCAAGGGGTTGTGCAGTTCTTC.

This clonotype was recorded at least ten times. This rearrangement joins TRBV20-1 to TRBJ2-7, with D tentatively TRBD1 (6 bases). The germline V gene encodes CDR1 DFQATT and CDR2 SNEGSKA (reference sequence). The length of the CDR3 is 11 residues. V was cut by 7 bases and J by 7 bases, with 14 bases left in between. CDR3 nucleotide sequence: TGCAGTGGACAGGTATTCTATGAGCAGTACTTC. Protein product: CSGQVFYEQYF.

This clonotype was counted at least ten times. The chain uses TRBV28 and TRBJ2-7, with 10 bases that match TRBD1. Germline CDR1 and CDR2: MDHEN and SYDVKM. This CDR3 is 14 amino acids long. Losses at the gene ends were 6 bases for V and 3 bases for J; bases not matched to a gene: 5. The CDR3 DNA is TGTGCCAGCAGACACCGGGACAGGGGCTACGAGCAGTACTTC. Translated: CASRHRDRGYEQYF.

The gene calls are TRBV7-9 and TRBJ2-1; 16 nucleotides match TRBD2. Germline CDR1 and CDR2: SEHNR and FQNEAQ (reference sequence). V dropped 4 bases and J dropped 7; count of bases not matched to a gene: 4. The CDR3 runs 16 residues. The CDR3 DNA is TGTGCCAGCAGCTGGGGGACTAGCGGGGGGGGGAATGAGCAGTTCTTC. Protein sequence: CASSWGTSGGGNEQFF.

This clonotype was recorded at least ten times. The V gene is TRBV28, the J gene TRBJ2-1; D gene unclear. The CDR3 totals 11 residues. The germline V gene has CDR1 MDHEN and CDR2 SYDVKM. V was clipped by 3 bases and J by 6 bases, with 3 bases between them. CDR3 residues: CASSFVNEQFF. CDR3 DNA: TGTGCCAGCAGTTTTGTCAATGAGCAGTTCTTC. The entire variable domain, with the rest obtained from reference TRBV28 and TRBJ2-1, is as follows: DVKVTQSSRYLVKRTGEKVFLECVQDMDHENMFWYRQDPGLGLRLIYFSYDVKMKEKGDIPEGYSVSREKKERFSLILESASTNQTSMYLCASSFVNEQFFGPGTRLTVL.

This clonotype was detected many times. The chain couples TRBV2 to TRBJ2-5; TRBD1 matches 7 bases. The CDR3 consists of 15 residues. Germline V CDR1 and CDR2: SNHLY, FYNNEI. Losses at the gene ends were 7 bases for V and 3 bases for J; bases not matched to a gene: 11. CDR3: CASKFAGTAKETQYF. The CDR3 DNA reads TGTGCCAGCAAATTCGCCGGGACAGCGAAAGAGACCCAGTACTTC. Supplemented by reference TRBV2 and TRBJ2-5, the full variable domain reads EPEVTQTPSHQVTQMGQEVILRCVPISNHLYFYWYRQILGQKVEFLVSFYNNEISEKSEIFDDQFSVERPDGSNFTLKIRSTKLEDSAMYFCASKFAGTAKETQYFGPGTRLLVL.

The J gene is TRBJ1-2, the V gene TRBV29-1; D gene unclear. V lost 0 bases, J lost 6 bases, and 8 bases lay in between. This CDR3 has 12 amino acids. CDR1 SQVTM and CDR2 ANQGSEA come from the germline V gene. CDR3 sequence: CSVEDRANGYTF. The CDR3 DNA sequence: TGCAGCGTTGAAGATCGAGCCAATGGCTACACCTTC. Combining the CDR3 with reference TRBV29-1 and TRBJ1-2 gives the whole variable domain SAVISQKPSRDICQRGTSLTIQCQVDSQVTMMFWYRQQPGQSLTLIATANQGSEATYESGFVIDKFPISRPNLTFSTLTVSNMSPEDSSIYLCSVEDRANGYTFGSGTRLTVV.

Ten or more counts support this clonotype. The chain joins TRBV7-2 to TRBJ2-4, with D possibly being TRBD1 or TRBD2 (6 bases each). Trimming removed 4 bases from V and 7 bases from J, with 14 bases in between. The germline CDR1 and CDR2 sequences are SGHTA and FQGNSA. The CDR3 runs to 14 residues. For the CDR3, the DNA is TGTGCCAGCAGCTCTCTGTGGGGGGCGAACATTCAGTACTTC. Residues: CASSSLWGANIQYF.

This clonotype was detected many times. The gene calls are TRBV25-1 and TRBJ2-1, with 9 bases identical to TRBD2. Germline assignment: CDR1 MGHDK and CDR2 SYGVNS. The length of the CDR3 is 17 residues. V lost 6 bases and J lost 5; bases outside the gene matches: 14. CDR3 loop: CASSDTGIAGVDNEQFF. CDR3 DNA: TGTGCCAGCAGCGATACCGGGATAGCGGGGGTTGACAATGAGCAGTTCTTC.

This clonotype was found many times. The chain has TRBV4-1 and TRBJ2-1; TRBD2 might be the D (5 bases). V was trimmed by 1 base and J by 9 bases, leaving 22 bases between them. This CDR3 is built from 17 residues. The germline V gene encodes CDR1 MGHRA and CDR2 YSYEKL. CDR3: CASSQGKAVNLGGEQFF. Here the CDR3 DNA reads TGCGCCAGCAGCCAAGGTAAAGCGGTTAACTTGGGCGGTGAGCAGTTCTTC.

This clonotype was seen only a few times. The chain recombines TRBV14 with TRBJ2-5, with D unresolved. Germline V gives CDR1 SGHDN, CDR2 FVKESK. This CDR3 is 13 amino acids long. Trimming stripped 7 bases from V and 4 bases from J, with 13 bases between. CDR3 nucleotide sequence: TGTGCCAGCACCAGCCTTTCAGGAGAGACCCAGTACTTC. It specifies CASTSLSGETQYF.

Ten or more counts support this clonotype. This chain joins TRBV28 and TRBJ2-5; D could derive from TRBD1 or TRBD2 (6 bases each). From germline, CDR1 is MDHEN and CDR2 SYDVKM. V lost 5 bases and J lost 5, with 12 bases in between. The length of the CDR3 is 13 residues. Written as DNA, the CDR3 is TGTGCCAGCAGTGAAGGGGGGCGGGAGACCCAGTACTTC. It yields the protein CASSEGGRETQYF.

CDR3 loop: CSAVPGGLNTEAFF. The CDR3 bases are TGCAGTGCCGTACCAGGGGGATTGAACACTGAAGCTTTCTTT. The V gene is TRBV20-1, the J gene TRBJ1-1; 7 nucleotides align to TRBD1. The CDR3 runs 14 residues. V trimming: 6 bases; J trimming: 0 bases; junction bases outside the gene matches: 7. CDR1 is DFQATT, CDR2 SNEGSKA, per germline (reference sequence).

V usage is TRBV28 and J usage is TRBJ2-7, with 11 bases aligning to TRBD1. Germline V lookup: CDR1 MDHEN, CDR2 SYDVKM. This CDR3 region has 14 residues. With V trimmed by 6 bases and J by 9 bases, 10 bases remained unmatched. The CDR3 nucleotides are TGTGCCAGCAGCCGGGACAGGGGGACTGGGGGGCAGTACTTC. Protein product: CASSRDRGTGGQYF.

This clonotype was detected many times. The rearrangement links TRBV25-1 to TRBJ1-1, with 9 bases lining up with TRBD1. Trimming at V came to 8 bases and at J to 3 bases, leaving 13 bases not matched to a gene. The CDR3 is made up of 16 amino acids. Germline V gene sequence: CDR1 MGHDK, CDR2 SYGVNS. CDR3 sequence reads: CASAEPGQGYDTEAFF. CDR3 coding DNA: TGTGCCAGCGCAGAACCGGGACAGGGATACGACACTGAAGCTTTCTTT.

This clonotype was seen repeatedly, ten times or more. The V call is TRBV6-6, the J call TRBJ1-5; a possible D gene is TRBD1 (6 bases). V lost 2 bases and J lost 5, with 10 bases in between. The CDR3 consists of 14 residues. Germline assignment: CDR1 MNHNY and CDR2 SVGAGI (reference sequence). CDR3 sequence reads: CASSYGGGDQPQHF. The CDR3 region has the DNA TGTGCCAGCAGTTACGGAGGGGGGGATCAGCCCCAGCATTTT.

This clonotype was observed at least ten times. The chain combines TRBV7-2 with TRBJ2-7; TRBD2 matches at 7 bases. The CDR3 loop spans 14 amino acids. The V gene end was trimmed by 5 bases and the J gene end by 4 bases; junction bases not matched to a gene: 8. Germline V lookup: CDR1 SGHTA, CDR2 FQGNSA. CDR3 amino acids: CASSRQWGGYEQYV. The CDR3 nucleotides are TGTGCCAGCAGCCGCCAGTGGGGGGGGTACGAGCAGTACGTC.

This clonotype appeared many times. The rearrangement joins TRBV7-2 to TRBJ2-4, with TRBD2 identical over 7 bases. The CDR3 extends over 17 amino acids. Germline values: CDR1 SGHTA, CDR2 FQGNSA. With 1 base clipped from V and 0 bases from J, the junction kept 6 bases outside the gene matches. CDR3 residues: CASSLGGGFAAKNIQYF. The CDR3 DNA reads TGTGCCAGCAGCTTAGGGGGGGGGTTCGCAGCCAAAAACATTCAGTACTTC.

This clonotype was seen many times. J is TRBJ1-1 and V is TRBV30; no firm D call. Germline CDR1 is GTSNPN and CDR2 is SVGIG (reference sequence). The V and J ends lost 3 bases and 4 bases respectively, with 12 bases between them. This CDR3 has 13 residues. The CDR3 here is CAWSVEGGTEAFF. For the CDR3, the DNA is TGTGCCTGGAGCGTAGAAGGCGGCACTGAAGCTTTCTTT.

This clonotype was recorded many times. The rearrangement uses TRBV19 and TRBJ1-6; the match to TRBD1 covers 10 bases. V lost 4 bases and J lost 13; bases outside the gene matches: 13. The CDR3 runs to 16 residues. From germline, CDR1 is LNHDA and CDR2 SQIVND (reference sequence). CDR3 protein: CASSTSPRDRGKPLHF. The CDR3 coding sequence is TGTGCCAGTAGTACCTCCCCGCGGGACAGGGGAAAGCCCCTCCACTTT. The whole variable domain, remainder taken from reference TRBV19 and TRBJ1-6, is DGGITQSPKYLFRKEGQNVTLSCEQNLNHDAMYWYRQDPGQGLRLIYYSQIVNDFQKGDIAEGYSVSREKKESFPLTVTSAQKNPTAFYLCASSTSPRDRGKPLHFGNGTRLTVT.

This clonotype was counted ten times or more. The chain has TRBV7-9 and TRBJ2-7; perhaps TRBD2 as D (5 bases). V gave up 6 bases and J gave up 4 bases, with 13 bases separating them. Germline-derived CDR1 and CDR2 are SEHNR and FQNEAQ (reference sequence). The CDR3 has 13 amino acids. CDR3 region: CASSSVGYYEQYV. CDR3 in DNA: TGTGCCAGCAGTAGCGTCGGGTATTACGAGCAGTACGTC.